This T cell receptor beta chain was captured in a study of shared clonotypes between healthy human individuals. The trim removed 6 bases at V and 0 bases at J, leaving 3 bases unmatched. The CDR3 covers 15 residues. CDR1 and CDR2 from the germline V gene are MNHNS and SASEGT. Repertoires were generated with immunoSEQ multiplex PCR, while TCRdb's copy carries only in-frame clones and drops some. Of roughly 2.6 million clones detected, about 92% appear once; the ten largest clones hold 0.11% to 0.15%. Details on this clone: Other DNA sequences from this sample encode an identical CDR3 as well.

The sample consisted of naive CD4+ T cells sorted from blood. Stated subset: CD45RA+ positively selected. V is TRBV6-1 and J is TRBJ2-7; TRBD2 agrees at 12 bases. The source of this sequence is a man aged 18 to 30 in good health. CDR3 in amino acids: CASRGLAGSSYEQYF. Written as DNA, the CDR3 is TGTGCCAGCAGGGGACTAGCGGGTAGCTCCTACGAGCAGTACTTC.